Following are 5 T cell receptor beta chains from one sample sequenced in a study of regulatory T cells in long-lasting Graves disease (dated by TCRdb to the early 2020s). This specimen's time point label, per the study, means: newly diagnosed GD, antithyroid drugs for less than 3 months. For both TCR sequencing and RNA sequencing, RNA was extracted from PBMCs using TRIzol. The library relied on multiplex PCR. The sequencing machine was an Illumina HiSeq 4000. CDR3 regions were amplified by Arm-PCR with iRepertoire HTBI primers to construct TCR beta libraries. The public reads were quality trimmed at Q25 with fastp and then assembled into clones with MiXCR by TCRdb, keeping productive beta chains. When rows share a CDR3 protein, they turn into one entry using the most common DNA and genes. Recorded for this sample are hundreds of thousands of distinct CDR3 sequences; around a sixth of them occurred a single time. About 20% of the sample lies in the top ten.

Here the sequenced sample was peripheral blood mononuclear cells (PBMCs), taken at new diagnosis, from a patient treated with antithyroid drugs. The receptors stem from a female donor with Graves disease.

This clonotype was counted many times. The genes are TRBV20-1 and TRBJ2-7, with D hard to call. V dropped 6 bases and J dropped 2 bases, with 14 bases sitting between them. Germline V gene data show CDR1 as DFQATT and CDR2 as SNEGSKA (reference sequence). The CDR3 totals 13 residues. CDR3 nucleotide sequence: TGCAGTGCCCTCTATACCATCACCTACGAGCAGTACTTC. Translation: CSALYTITYEQYF.

This clonotype was counted a few times. A much larger clone is a single base away; this may be a read error. The chain uses TRBV7-3 and TRBJ2-1; D gene ambiguous. The CDR3 consists of 16 residues. The V end was cut by 3 bases, the J end by 2 bases, with 14 bases between. The V gene's germline CDR1 is SGHTA and CDR2 FQGTGA. CDR3 region: CASSLGSAGTYNEQFF. In nucleotides, the CDR3 is TGTGCCAGCAGCTTGGGCAGCGCCGGAACCTACAATGAGCAGTTCTTC.

This clonotype has a count of ten or more. An end of the junction differs from the germline gene, which may be a read error. This chain joins TRBV5-1 and TRBJ1-1; D is unresolved. The CDR3 has 13 amino acids. Per the germline V gene, CDR1 is SGHRS and CDR2 is YFSETQ. The CDR3 is CASSLGGGTEAFF. The CDR3 DNA sequence: TGTGCCAGCAGCTTAGGAGGAGGCACTGAAGCTTTCTTT.

The rearrangement links TRBV20-1 to TRBJ2-7; the match to TRBD2 covers 10 bases. Germline lookup yields CDR1 DFQATT and CDR2 SNEGSKA (reference sequence). The CDR3 length is 14 residues. V gave up 4 bases and J gave up 0 bases; unmatched junction bases: 3. The CDR3 DNA reads as TGCAGTGCTATTTTAGCGGGAGGCTCCTACGAGCAGTACTTC. It encodes CSAILAGGSYEQYF.

The rearrangement uses TRBV15 and TRBJ2-1, with TRBD2 identical over 11 bases. J gave up 2 bases and V 0 bases, and 0 bases lay outside the gene matches. Germline CDR1 is LNHNV and CDR2 is YYDKDF (reference sequence). This CDR3 is built from 16 residues. The CDR3 sequence: CATSRETSGAYNEQFF. The CDR3 nucleotides read TGTGCCACCAGCAGAGAGACTAGCGGGGCCTACAATGAGCAGTTCTTC.